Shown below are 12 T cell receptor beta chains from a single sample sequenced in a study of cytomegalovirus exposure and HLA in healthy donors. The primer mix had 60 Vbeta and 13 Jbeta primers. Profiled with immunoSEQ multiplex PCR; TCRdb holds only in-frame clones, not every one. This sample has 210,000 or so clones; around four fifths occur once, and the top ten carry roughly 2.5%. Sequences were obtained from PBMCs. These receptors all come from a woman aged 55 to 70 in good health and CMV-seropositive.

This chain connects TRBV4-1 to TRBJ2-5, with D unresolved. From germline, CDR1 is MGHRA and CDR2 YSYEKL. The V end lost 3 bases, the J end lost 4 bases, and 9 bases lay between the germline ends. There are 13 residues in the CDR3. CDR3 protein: CASSQAGRETQYF. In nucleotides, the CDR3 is TGCGCCAGCAGCCAGGCAGGAAGAGAGACCCAGTACTTC.

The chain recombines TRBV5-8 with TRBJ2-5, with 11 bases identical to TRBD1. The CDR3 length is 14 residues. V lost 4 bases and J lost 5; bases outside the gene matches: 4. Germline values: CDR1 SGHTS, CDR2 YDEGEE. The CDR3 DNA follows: TGTGCCAGCAGCAAAGGACAGGGGGCGGAGACCCAGTACTTC. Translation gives CASSKGQGAETQYF.

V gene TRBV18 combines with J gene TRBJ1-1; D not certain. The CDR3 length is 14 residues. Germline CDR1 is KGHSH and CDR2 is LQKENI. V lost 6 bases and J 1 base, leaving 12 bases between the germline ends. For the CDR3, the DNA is TGTGCCAGCTCGCCCATACAGCCGAACACTGAAGCTTTCTTT. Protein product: CASSPIQPNTEAFF.

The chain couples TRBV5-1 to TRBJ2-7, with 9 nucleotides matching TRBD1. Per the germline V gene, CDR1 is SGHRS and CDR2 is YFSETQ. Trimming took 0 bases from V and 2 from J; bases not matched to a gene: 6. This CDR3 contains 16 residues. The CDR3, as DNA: TGCGCCAGCAGCTTGGCCCAAGGGGACAGGGCCTACGAGCAGTACTTC. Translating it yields CASSLAQGDRAYEQYF.

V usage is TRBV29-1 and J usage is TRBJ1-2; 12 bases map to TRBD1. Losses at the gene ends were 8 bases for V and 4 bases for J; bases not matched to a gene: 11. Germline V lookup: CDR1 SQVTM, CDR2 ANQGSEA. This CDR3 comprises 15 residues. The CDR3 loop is CSTAGTGGWGYGYTF. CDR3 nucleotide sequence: TGCAGCACTGCCGGGACAGGGGGCTGGGGCTATGGCTACACCTTC.

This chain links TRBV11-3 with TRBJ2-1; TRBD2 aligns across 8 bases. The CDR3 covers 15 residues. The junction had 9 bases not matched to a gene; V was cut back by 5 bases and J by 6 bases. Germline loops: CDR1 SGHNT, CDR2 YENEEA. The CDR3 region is CASSRLGGDSNEQFF. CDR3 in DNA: TGTGCCAGCAGCCGCCTCGGGGGGGACTCCAATGAGCAGTTCTTC.

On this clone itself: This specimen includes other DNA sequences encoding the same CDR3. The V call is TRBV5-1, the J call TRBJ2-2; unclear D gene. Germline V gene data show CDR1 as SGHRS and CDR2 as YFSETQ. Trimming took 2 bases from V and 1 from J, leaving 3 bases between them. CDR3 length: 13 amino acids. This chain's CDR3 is CASSFLNTGELFF. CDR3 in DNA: TGCGCCAGCAGCTTCCTGAACACCGGGGAGCTGTTTTTT.

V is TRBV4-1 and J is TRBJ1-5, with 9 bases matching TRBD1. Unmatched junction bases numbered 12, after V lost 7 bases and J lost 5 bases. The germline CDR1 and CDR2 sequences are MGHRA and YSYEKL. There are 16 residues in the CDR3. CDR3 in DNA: TGCGCCAGCAACGCCGGGACAGGGAACCTTTATCAGCCCCAGCATTTT. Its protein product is CASNAGTGNLYQPQHF.

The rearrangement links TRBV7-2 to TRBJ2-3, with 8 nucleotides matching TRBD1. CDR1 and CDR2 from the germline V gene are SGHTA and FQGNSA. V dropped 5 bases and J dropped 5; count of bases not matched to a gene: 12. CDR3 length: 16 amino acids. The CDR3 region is CASSLGTGGFGDTQYF. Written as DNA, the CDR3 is TGTGCCAGCAGCCTCGGTACAGGGGGTTTCGGAGATACGCAGTATTTT.

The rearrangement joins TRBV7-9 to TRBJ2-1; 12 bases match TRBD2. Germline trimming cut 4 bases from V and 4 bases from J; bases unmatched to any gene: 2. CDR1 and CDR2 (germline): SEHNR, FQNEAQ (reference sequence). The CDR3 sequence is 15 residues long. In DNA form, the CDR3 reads TGTGCCAGCAGCTGGACTAGCGGGACATACAATGAGCAGTTCTTC. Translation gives CASSWTSGTYNEQFF.

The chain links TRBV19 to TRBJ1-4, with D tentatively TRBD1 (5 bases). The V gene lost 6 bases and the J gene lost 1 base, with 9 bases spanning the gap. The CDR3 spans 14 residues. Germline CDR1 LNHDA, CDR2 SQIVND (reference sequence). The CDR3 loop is CASRSQGTNEKLFF. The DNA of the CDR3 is TGTGCCAGTAGGTCCCAGGGAACTAATGAAAAACTGTTTTTT.

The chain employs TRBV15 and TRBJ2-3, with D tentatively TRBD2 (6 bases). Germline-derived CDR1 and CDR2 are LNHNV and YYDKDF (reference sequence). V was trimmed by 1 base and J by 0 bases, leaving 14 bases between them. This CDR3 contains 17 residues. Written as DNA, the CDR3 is TGTGCCACCAGCAGAGCCTATCCCGGGACTAGCACAGATACGCAGTATTTT. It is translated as CATSRAYPGTSTDTQYF.